This T cell receptor beta chain was captured by sequencing in a study of CD8 T cells in Susac syndrome. TEMRA cells were FACS-enriched, and CD8+ and CD4+ T cells were isolated negatively. After extraction with the RNeasy kit, about 0.45 to 1 ug of the RNA was reverse transcribed using random hexamers. TCRdb re-called the immunoSEQ multiplex PCR reads through MiXCR, storing one row per CDR3 protein. The table includes about 200,000 distinct CDR3 sequences, approximately 93% detected once. In germline, CDR1 is MDHEN, CDR2 SYDVKM. The ends were cut back, 7 bases at V and 1 base at J, with 10 bases in the middle. The CDR3 spans 13 residues.

Material: CD4+ T cells from PBMCs. V is TRBV28 and J is TRBJ1-2; no reliable D call. The source of this sequence is a human donor in good health. The CDR3 coding sequence is TGTGCCAGCACCCGACAAGTTAACTATGGCTACACCTTC. It encodes CASTRQVNYGYTF.